The 5 T cell receptor beta chains in this list originate from one sample, sequenced in a study of blood T cell repertoires in COVID-19. This table comes from immunoSEQ multiplex PCR, and its TCRdb copy is limited to in-frame clones, with some not included. The table has 75,000 to 95,000 clones, around four fifths seen once. The sequencing input was peripheral blood. Source of these receptors: a man aged 45 to 65 with acute or convalescent COVID-19.

This rearrangement joins TRBV18 to TRBJ2-1, with TRBD2 matching 10 bases. CDR3 length: 16 amino acids. The ends lost 6 bases at V and 4 bases at J; junction bases unmatched: 9. CDR1 and CDR2 (germline): KGHSH, LQKENI. CDR3 loop: CASSTAAGGMYNEQFF. CDR3 DNA: TGTGCCAGCTCGACCGCAGCGGGAGGGATGTACAATGAGCAGTTCTTC.

The chain uses TRBV4-3 and TRBJ2-2; the match to TRBD2 covers 11 bases. The germline V gene has CDR1 LGHNA and CDR2 YSLEER. This CDR3 contains 16 residues. Unmatched junction bases numbered 3, after V lost 1 base and J lost 5 bases. The CDR3 region is CASSQGLAGITGELFF. CDR3 sequence (DNA): TGCGCCAGCAGCCAAGGACTAGCGGGGATTACCGGGGAGCTGTTTTTT.

The CDR3 DNA reads TGTGCCAGCAGCCAAGGAGACAGGGGGCCATACGAGCAGTACTTC. It encodes CASSQGDRGPYEQYF. The rearrangement joins TRBV3-1 (or the pseudogene TRBV3-2) to TRBJ2-7; 10 positions match TRBD1. CDR3 length: 15 amino acids. The V gene end was trimmed by 1 base and the J gene end by 4 bases; junction bases not matched to a gene: 4. Germline V gives CDR1 LGHDT, CDR2 YNNKEL (reference sequence).

The DNA of the CDR3 is TGTGCCAGCAGCGTAGGCGGCCTCGGGGATGGCTACACCTTC. Translated, it gives CASSVGGLGDGYTF. The rearrangement uses TRBV9 and TRBJ1-2; D ambiguous. With 0 bases removed from V and 6 bases from J, the gap between germline ends came to 12 bases. The CDR3 is 14 residues long. CDR1 is SGDLS and CDR2 is YYNGEE in the germline V gene.

This chain links TRBV24-1 with TRBJ2-5, with 10 bases identical to TRBD1. This CDR3 spans 16 amino acids. Per the germline V gene, CDR1 is KGHDR and CDR2 is SFDVKD. Trimming at V came to 4 bases and at J to 2 bases, leaving 6 bases not matched to a gene. The CDR3 reads CATSDPGTGVQETQYF. The CDR3, as DNA: TGTGCCACCAGTGACCCCGGGACAGGGGTACAAGAGACCCAGTACTTC.